This entry lists 7 T cell receptor beta chains sequenced from one sample in a study of beta chain features in type 1 diabetes. As every portion of the isolated RNA was reverse transcribed, the sequencing read expressed TCRB transcripts. Generated by immunoSEQ multiplex PCR, the TCRdb table keeps only in-frame clones and is missing some. The top ten hold approximately 0.44% of the sample, which has 300,000 to 350,000 clones, 7.5% to 9% seen once. The material sequenced was central memory CD4+ T cells from blood. These receptors were collected from a woman between 18 and 29 years old in good health.

This clone has a handful of counts. Other nucleotide sequences from this sample produce the same CDR3. The rearrangement joins TRBV7-2 to TRBJ2-3; 10 bases are shared with TRBD1. This CDR3 region has 15 residues. Germline lookup yields CDR1 SGHTA and CDR2 FQGNSA. After removal of 5 bases from V and 4 bases from J, the junction contained 6 bases not matched to a gene. For the CDR3, the DNA is TGTGCCAGCAGCCCGAGGACAGGGGGGGCAGATACGCAGTATTTT. It specifies CASSPRTGGADTQYF.

The chain has TRBV4-3 and TRBJ2-5, with 10 bases identical to TRBD1. V dropped 0 bases and J dropped 5; count of bases not matched to a gene: 18. The CDR3 contains 20 residues. Germline lookup yields CDR1 LGHNA and CDR2 YSLEER. CDR3 sequence (DNA): TGCGCCAGCAGCCAAGATCCGATTTCCCCGACAGGGGGCATAAAGGAGACCCAGTACTTC. As protein: CASSQDPISPTGGIKETQYF.

For this clone: This same CDR3 is encoded by further DNA sequences in the sample. V gene TRBV29-1 combines with J gene TRBJ1-3; D uncertain. The germline V gene has CDR1 SQVTM and CDR2 ANQGSEA. V lost 4 bases and J lost 1, with 5 bases in between. This CDR3 has 12 residues. The CDR3 reads CSVGFSGNTIYF. CDR3 bases: TGCAGCGTTGGATTTTCTGGAAACACCATATATTTT.

This clone showed up just a few times. The gene calls are TRBV18 and TRBJ2-5, with D perhaps TRBD1 (5 bases). V lost 3 bases and J 0 bases, leaving 11 bases between the germline ends. The CDR3 consists of 15 residues. Germline CDR1 is KGHSH and CDR2 is LQKENI. The CDR3 region has the DNA TGTGCCAGCTCACCGTTCTCAGGGAACCAAGAGACCCAGTACTTC. Amino acid sequence: CASSPFSGNQETQYF.

This clone has just a few counts. The rearrangement uses TRBV7-2 and TRBJ1-4; no definite D call. This CDR3 is 15 amino acids long. Germline V gene lookup returns CDR1 SGHTA and CDR2 FQGNSA. Trimming shortened V by 1 base and J by 6 bases, and 12 bases separated the two germline ends. CDR3 residues: CASSLVEGAHEKLFF. CDR3 sequence (DNA): TGTGCCAGCAGCTTAGTCGAGGGAGCCCATGAAAAACTGTTTTTT.

This clone was counted many times. V and J are TRBV28 and TRBJ1-2; TRBD1 agrees at 10 bases. After removal of 6 bases from V and 8 bases from J, the junction contained 3 bases not matched to a gene. Germline V gene lookup returns CDR1 MDHEN and CDR2 SYDVKM. The CDR3 has 12 residues. The CDR3 DNA is TGTGCCAGCAGCCGGGACAGGGGCGGCTACACCTTC. The encoded protein is CASSRDRGGYTF.

This clone was picked up many times. The V call is TRBV10-3, the J call TRBJ2-7, with a possible D match to TRBD1 (5 bases). The CDR3 is 13 residues long. Germline values: CDR1 ENHRY, CDR2 SYGVKD. V was clipped by 8 bases and J by 0 bases, with 11 bases between them. The CDR3, as DNA: TGTGCCATCTCGACAGCGCTCTCCTACGAGCAGTACTTC. Translating it yields CAISTALSYEQYF.